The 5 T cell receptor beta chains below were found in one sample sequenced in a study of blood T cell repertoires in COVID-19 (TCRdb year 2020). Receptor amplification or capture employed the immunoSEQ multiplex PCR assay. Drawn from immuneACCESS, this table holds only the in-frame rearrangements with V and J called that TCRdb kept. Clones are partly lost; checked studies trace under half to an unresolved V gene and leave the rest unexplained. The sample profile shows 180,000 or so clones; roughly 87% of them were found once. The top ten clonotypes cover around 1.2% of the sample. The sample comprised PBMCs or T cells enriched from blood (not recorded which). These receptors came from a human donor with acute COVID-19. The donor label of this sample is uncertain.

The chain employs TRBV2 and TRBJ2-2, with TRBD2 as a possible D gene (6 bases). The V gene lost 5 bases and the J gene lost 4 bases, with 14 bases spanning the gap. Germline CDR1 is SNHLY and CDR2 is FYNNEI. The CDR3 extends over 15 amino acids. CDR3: CASSKEGLGTGELFF. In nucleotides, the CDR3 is TGTGCCAGCAGTAAGGAGGGTTTGGGCACCGGGGAGCTGTTTTTT.

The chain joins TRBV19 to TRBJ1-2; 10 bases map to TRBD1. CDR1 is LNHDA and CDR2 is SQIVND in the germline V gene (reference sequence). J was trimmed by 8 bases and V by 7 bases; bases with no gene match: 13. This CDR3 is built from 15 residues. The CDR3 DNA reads TGTGCCAGTAATTCGGGGACAGGGGTCGACCGGGGCTACACCTTC. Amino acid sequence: CASNSGTGVDRGYTF. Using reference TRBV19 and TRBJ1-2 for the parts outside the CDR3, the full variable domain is DGGITQSPKYLFRKEGQNVTLSCEQNLNHDAMYWYRQDPGQGLRLIYYSQIVNDFQKGDIAEGYSVSREKKESFPLTVTSAQKNPTAFYLCASNSGTGVDRGYTFGSGTRLTVV.

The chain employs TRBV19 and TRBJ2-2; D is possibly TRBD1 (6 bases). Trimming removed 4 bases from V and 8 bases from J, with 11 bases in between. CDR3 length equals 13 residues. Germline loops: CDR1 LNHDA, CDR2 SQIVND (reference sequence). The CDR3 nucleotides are TGTGCCAGTAGTACGTGGGGGCCTGGGGAGCTGTTTTTT. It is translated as CASSTWGPGELFF.

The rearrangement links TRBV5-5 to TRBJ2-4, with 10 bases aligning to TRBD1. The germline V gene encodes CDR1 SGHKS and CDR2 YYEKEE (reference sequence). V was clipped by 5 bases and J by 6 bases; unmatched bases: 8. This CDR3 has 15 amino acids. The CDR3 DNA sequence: TGTGCCAGCAGTTACACCGGGACAGGGGTAAACATTCAGTACTTC. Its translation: CASSYTGTGVNIQYF.

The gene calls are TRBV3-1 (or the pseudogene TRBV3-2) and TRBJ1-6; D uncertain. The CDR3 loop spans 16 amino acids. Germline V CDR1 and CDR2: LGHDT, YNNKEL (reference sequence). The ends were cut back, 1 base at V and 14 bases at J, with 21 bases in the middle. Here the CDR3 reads CASSQVWAGPGFALHF. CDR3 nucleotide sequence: TGTGCCAGCAGCCAAGTATGGGCAGGCCCTGGATTTGCCCTCCACTTT.